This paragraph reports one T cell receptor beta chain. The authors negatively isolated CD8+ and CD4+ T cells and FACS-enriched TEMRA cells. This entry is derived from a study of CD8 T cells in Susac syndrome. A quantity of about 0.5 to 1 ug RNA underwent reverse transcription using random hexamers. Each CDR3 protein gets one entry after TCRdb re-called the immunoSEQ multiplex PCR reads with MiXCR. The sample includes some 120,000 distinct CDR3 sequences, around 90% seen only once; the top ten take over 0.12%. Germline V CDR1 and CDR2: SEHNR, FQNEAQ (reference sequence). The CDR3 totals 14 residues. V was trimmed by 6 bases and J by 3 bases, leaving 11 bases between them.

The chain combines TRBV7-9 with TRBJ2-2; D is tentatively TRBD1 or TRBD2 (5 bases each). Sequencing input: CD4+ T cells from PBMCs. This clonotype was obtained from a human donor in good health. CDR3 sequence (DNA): TGTGCCAGCAGAACCGGGACCCACACCGGGGAGCTGTTTTTT. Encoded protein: CASRTGTHTGELFF.